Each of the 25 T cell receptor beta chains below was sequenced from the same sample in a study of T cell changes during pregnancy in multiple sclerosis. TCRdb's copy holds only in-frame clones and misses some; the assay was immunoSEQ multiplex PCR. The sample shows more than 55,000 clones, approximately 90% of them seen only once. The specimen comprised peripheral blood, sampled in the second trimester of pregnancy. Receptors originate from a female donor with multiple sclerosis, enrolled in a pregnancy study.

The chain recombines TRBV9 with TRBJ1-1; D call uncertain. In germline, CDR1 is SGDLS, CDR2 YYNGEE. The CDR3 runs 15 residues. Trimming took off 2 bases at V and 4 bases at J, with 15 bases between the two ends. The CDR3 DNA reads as TGTGCCAGCAGCGTTGAGCCTTTGAGGAGCACTGAAGCTTTCTTT. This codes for CASSVEPLRSTEAFF.

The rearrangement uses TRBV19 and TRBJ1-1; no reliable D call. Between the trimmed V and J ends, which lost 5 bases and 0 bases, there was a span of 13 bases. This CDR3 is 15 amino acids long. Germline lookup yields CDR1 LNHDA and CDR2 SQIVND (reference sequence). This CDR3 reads CASSVGGLMNTEAFF. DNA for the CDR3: TGTGCCAGTAGTGTCGGAGGATTGATGAACACTGAAGCTTTCTTT.

DNA of the CDR3: TGCGCCAGCAGCTTGGAACACCTCACCGGGGAGCTGTTTTTT. Protein product: CASSLEHLTGELFF. This chain joins TRBV5-1 and TRBJ2-2; D gene unclear. Trimming took 0 bases from V and 4 from J, leaving 7 bases between them. CDR3 size: 14 residues. In germline, CDR1 is SGHRS, CDR2 YFSETQ.

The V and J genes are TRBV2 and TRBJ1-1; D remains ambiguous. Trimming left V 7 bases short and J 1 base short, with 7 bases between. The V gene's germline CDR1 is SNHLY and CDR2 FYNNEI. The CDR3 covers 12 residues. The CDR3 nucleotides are TGTGCCAGCACCCGAGGGAACACTGAAGCTTTCTTT. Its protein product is CASTRGNTEAFF.

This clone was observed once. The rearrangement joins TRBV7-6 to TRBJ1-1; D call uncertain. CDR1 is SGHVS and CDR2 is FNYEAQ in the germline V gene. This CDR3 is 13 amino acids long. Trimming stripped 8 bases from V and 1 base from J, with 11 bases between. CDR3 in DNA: TGTGCCAGCGGCATTACAGCGAACACTGAAGCTTTCTTT. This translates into CASGITANTEAFF. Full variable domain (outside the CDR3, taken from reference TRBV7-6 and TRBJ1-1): GAGVSQSPRYKVTKRGQDVALRCDPISGHVSLYWYRQALGQGPEFLTYFNYEAQQDKSGLPNDRFSAERPEGSISTLTIQRTEQRDSAMYRCASGITANTEAFFGQGTRLTVV.

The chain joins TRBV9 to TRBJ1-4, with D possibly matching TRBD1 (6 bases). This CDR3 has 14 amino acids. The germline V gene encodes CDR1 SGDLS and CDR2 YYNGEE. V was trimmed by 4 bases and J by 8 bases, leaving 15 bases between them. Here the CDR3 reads CASSLGGQGEKLFF. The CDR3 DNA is TGTGCCAGCAGCTTAGGAGGGCAGGGGGAAAAACTGTTTTTT.

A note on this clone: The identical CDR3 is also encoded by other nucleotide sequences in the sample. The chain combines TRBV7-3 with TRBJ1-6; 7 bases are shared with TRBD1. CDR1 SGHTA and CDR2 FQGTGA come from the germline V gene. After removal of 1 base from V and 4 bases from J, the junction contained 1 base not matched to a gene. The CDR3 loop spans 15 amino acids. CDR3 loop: CASSLMGQYNSPLHF. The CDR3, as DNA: TGTGCCAGCAGCTTAATGGGACAGTATAATTCACCCCTCCACTTT.

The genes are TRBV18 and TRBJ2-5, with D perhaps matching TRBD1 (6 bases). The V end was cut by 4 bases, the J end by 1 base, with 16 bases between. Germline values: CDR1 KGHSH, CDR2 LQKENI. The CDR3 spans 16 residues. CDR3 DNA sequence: TGTGCCAGCTCACTGAATCCGGGACACCTCCAAGAGACCCAGTACTTC. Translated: CASSLNPGHLQETQYF. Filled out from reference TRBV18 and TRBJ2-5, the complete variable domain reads NAGVMQNPRHLVRRRGQEARLRCSPMKGHSHVYWYRQLPEEGLKFMVYLQKENIIDESGMPKERFSAEFPKEGPSILRIQQVVRGDSAAYFCASSLNPGHLQETQYFGPGTRLLVL.

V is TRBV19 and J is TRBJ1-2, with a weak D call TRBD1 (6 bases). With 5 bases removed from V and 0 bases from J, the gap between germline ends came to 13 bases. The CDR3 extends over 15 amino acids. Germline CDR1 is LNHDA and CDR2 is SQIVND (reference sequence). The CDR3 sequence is CASSYRTAPNYGYTF. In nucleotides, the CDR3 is TGTGCCAGTAGTTATCGGACAGCGCCTAACTATGGCTACACCTTC.

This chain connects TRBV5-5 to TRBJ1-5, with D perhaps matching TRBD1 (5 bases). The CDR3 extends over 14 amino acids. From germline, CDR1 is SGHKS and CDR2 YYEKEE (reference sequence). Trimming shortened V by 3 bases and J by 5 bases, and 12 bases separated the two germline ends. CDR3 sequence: CASSWGDGYQPQHF. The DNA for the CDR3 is TGTGCCAGCAGCTGGGGGGACGGATATCAGCCCCAGCATTTT.

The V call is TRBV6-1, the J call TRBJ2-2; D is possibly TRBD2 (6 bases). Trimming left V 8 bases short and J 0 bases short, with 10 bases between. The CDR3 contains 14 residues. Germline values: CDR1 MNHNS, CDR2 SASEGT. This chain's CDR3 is CASRRLANTGELFF. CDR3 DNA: TGTGCCAGCCGACGACTAGCGAACACCGGGGAGCTGTTTTTT.

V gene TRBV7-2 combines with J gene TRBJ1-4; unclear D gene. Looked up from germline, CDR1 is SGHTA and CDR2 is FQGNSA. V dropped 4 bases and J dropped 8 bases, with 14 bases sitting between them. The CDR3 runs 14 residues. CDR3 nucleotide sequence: TGTGCCAGCAGCTCACAGTTGGGTTGGGAAAAACTGTTTTTT. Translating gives CASSSQLGWEKLFF.

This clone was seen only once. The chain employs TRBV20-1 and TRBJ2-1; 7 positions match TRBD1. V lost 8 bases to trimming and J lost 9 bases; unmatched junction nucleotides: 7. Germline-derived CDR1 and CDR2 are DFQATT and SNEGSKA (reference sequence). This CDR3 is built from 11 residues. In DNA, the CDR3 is TGCAGTTCCCTTAGACAGGGTGAGCAGTTCTTC. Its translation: CSSLRQGEQFF.

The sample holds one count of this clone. The CDR3 coding sequence is TGTGCCAGCAGCCAAGTGGACTGGAGGGGACAGGGTAGGGATACGCAGTATTTT. Its protein product is CASSQVDWRGQGRDTQYF. V and J are TRBV14 and TRBJ2-3, with 9 positions matching TRBD1. V dropped 1 base and J dropped 6; count of bases not matched to a gene: 14. CDR1 is SGHDN and CDR2 is FVKESK in the germline V gene. The CDR3 loop spans 18 amino acids.

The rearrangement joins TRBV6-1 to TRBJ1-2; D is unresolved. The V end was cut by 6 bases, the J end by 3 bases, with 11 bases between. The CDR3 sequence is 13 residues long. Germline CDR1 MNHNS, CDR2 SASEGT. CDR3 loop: CASRRGWDYGYTF. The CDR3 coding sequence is TGTGCCAGCAGGAGAGGGTGGGACTATGGCTACACCTTC.

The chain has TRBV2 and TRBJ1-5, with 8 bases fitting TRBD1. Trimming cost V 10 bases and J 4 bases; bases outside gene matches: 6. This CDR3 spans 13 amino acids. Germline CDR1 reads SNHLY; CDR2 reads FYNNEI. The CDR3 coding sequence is TGTGCCACTAAAGACAGGGGAAATCAGCCCCAGCATTTT. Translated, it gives CATKDRGNQPQHF.

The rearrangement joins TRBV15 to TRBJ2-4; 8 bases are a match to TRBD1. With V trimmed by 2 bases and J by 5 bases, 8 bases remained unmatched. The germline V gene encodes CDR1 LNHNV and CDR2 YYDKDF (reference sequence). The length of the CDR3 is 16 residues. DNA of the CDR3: TGTGCCACCAGCAGACGACGGACAGGGCTGGAAAACATTCAGTACTTC. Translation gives CATSRRRTGLENIQYF.

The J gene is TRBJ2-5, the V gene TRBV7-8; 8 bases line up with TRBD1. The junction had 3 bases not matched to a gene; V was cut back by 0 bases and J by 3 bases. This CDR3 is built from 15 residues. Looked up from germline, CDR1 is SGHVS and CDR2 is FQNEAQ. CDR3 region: CASSLARTGKETQYF. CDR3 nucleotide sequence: TGTGCCAGCAGCTTAGCTAGGACAGGGAAAGAGACCCAGTACTTC.

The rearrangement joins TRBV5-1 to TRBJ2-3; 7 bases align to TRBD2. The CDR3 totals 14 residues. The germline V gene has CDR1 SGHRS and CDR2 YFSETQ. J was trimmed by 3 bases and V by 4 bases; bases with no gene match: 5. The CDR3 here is CASSPSGRTDTQYF. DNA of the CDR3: TGCGCCAGCAGCCCTAGCGGTCGGACAGATACGCAGTATTTT.

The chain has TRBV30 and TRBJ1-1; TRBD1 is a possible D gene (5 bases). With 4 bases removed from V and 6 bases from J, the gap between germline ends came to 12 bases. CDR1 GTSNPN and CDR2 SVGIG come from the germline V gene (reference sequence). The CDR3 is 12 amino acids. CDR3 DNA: TGTGCCTGGACCTATGGGGGGGCTGAAGCTTTCTTT. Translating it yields CAWTYGGAEAFF.

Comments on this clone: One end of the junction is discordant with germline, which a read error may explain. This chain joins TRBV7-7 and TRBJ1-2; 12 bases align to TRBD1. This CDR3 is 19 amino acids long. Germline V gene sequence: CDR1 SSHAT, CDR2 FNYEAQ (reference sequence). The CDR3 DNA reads TGTGCTAGCAGCTTAGCGTTATGGGACAGGGGGCCAATTGGCTATGGCTACACCTTC. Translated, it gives CASSLALWDRGPIGYGYTF.

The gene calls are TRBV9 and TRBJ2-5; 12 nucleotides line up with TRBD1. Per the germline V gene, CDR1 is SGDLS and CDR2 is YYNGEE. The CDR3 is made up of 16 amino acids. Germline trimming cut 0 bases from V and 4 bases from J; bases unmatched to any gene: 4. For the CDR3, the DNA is TGTGCCAGCAGCGTAGGGGGGACAGGGGGCTTAGAGACCCAGTACTTC. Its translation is CASSVGGTGGLETQYF.

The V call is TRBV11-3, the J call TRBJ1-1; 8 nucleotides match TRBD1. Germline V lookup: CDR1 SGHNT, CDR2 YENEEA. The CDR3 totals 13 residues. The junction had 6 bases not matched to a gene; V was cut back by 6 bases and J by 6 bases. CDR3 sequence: CASSVDRGSEAFF. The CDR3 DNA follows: TGTGCCAGCAGTGTAGACAGGGGATCTGAAGCTTTCTTT. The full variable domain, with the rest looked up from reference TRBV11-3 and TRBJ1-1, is EAGVVQSPRYKIIEKKQPVAFWCNPISGHNTLYWYLQNLGQGPELLIRYENEEAVDDSQLPKDRFSAERLKGVDSTLKIQPAELGDSAVYLCASSVDRGSEAFFGQGTRLTVV.

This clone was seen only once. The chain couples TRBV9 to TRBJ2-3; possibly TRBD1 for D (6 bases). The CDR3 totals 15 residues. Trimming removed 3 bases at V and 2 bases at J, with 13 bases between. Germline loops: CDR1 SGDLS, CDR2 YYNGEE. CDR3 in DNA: TGTGCCAGCAGCGAAGGGACACTCCCCACAGATACGCAGTATTTT. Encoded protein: CASSEGTLPTDTQYF.

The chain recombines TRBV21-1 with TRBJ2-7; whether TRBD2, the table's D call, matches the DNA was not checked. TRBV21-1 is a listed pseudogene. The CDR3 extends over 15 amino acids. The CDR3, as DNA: TGTGCCAGCAGCAGGCAAGCGGGGGGGTCCTACGAGCAGTACTTC. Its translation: CASSRQAGGSYEQYF.